The rows below give T cell receptor beta chains drawn from one sample of a study of early T cells in non-severe SARS-CoV-2 infection. TCRdb reprocessed the 5' RACE reads with MiXCR, giving one entry per CDR3 protein. Of 20,000 to 25,000 distinct CDR3 sequences in the sample, 5% to 6% were seen once. The sequenced sample was whole blood, obtained at baseline. The origin of the receptors is an adult who was a healthcare worker with PCR-confirmed SARS-CoV-2 infection or an uninfected control (not recorded which). Both conserved end residues are part of each CDR3. Fields, in order: V gene, clone size, D gene, J gene, CDR3 DNA, CDR3 protein. The D gene is left open where the match is weak. Clone size is not always given. Where it is, it says once, few, many or a class for expanded clones.

TRBV30	few	-	TRBJ2-3	TGTGCCTGGAGTGTTTCTAGCGCAAGCACAGATACGCAGTATTTT	CAWSVSSASTDTQYF
TRBV6-5	-	-	TRBJ2-1	TGTGCCAGCAGGGAAACAGGAGTCCTTTACAATGAGCAGTTCTTC	CASRETGVLYNEQFF
TRBV6-5	-	-	TRBJ1-1	TGTGCCAGCAGTGCCGGGTACCTCGCTGGCACTGAAGCTTTCTTT	CASSAGYLAGTEAFF
TRBV6-6	-	TRBD2	TRBJ2-1	TGTGCCAGCAAAACGGGCGGGGGCAATGAGCAGTTCTTC	CASKTGGGNEQFF
TRBV15	many	-	TRBJ2-5	TGTGCCACCAGCAGAGGAGGACAAGAGACCCAGTACTTC	CATSRGGQETQYF
TRBV20-1	-	-	TRBJ1-5	TGCAGTGCTAGAGATCGGTTAGGGGCCTTCAATCAGCCCCAGCATTTT	CSARDRLGAFNQPQHF
TRBV7-9	many	TRBD2	TRBJ2-1	TGTGCCAGCAGCCCAGGGACTACCGAGCAGTTCTTC	CASSPGTTEQFF
TRBV7-3	many	TRBD2	TRBJ2-4	TGTGCCAGCAGCTTGGGCGGGGGTGCCATTCAGTACTTC	CASSLGGGAIQYF
TRBV9	-	TRBD2	TRBJ2-4	TGTGCCAGCAGCTTCCAGGGAGAGCGGGGGTCGATTCTAGCCAAAAACATTCAGTACTTC	CASSFQGERGSILAKNIQYF
TRBV7-3	few	-	TRBJ1-6	TGTGCCAGCAGCTTAAAGGGTCCGCCAGGGTTTAATTCACCCCTCCACTTT	CASSLKGPPGFNSPLHF
TRBV7-2	-	-	TRBJ2-5	TGTGCCAGCAGCTCGGTTACAGGGTCTGGGGAGACCCAGTACTTC	CASSSVTGSGETQYF
TRBV11-2	-	TRBD1	TRBJ1-6	TGTGCCAGCAGCTCTCCAACAGGGGCACCCCTCCACTTT	CASSSPTGAPLHF
TRBV5-6	-	-	TRBJ2-2	TGTGCCAGCAGACACCCAACGGTGCTCGGGGAGCTGTTTTTT	CASRHPTVLGELFF
TRBV6-2/TRBV6-3	few	TRBD1	TRBJ2-7	TGTGCCAGCGGAGGGTTCAGGGGGCCCTACGAGCAGTACTTC	CASGGFRGPYEQYF
TRBV4-3	many	-	TRBJ1-2	TGCGCCAGCAGCCAAGACCTCCCGCCAGTCTACACCTTC	CASSQDLPPVYTF
TRBV18	-	TRBD1	TRBJ1-2	TGTGCCAGCTCACCACTCCCGGGACAGGGGTTCTATGGCTACACCTTC	CASSPLPGQGFYGYTF
TRBV7-3	few	TRBD2	TRBJ2-2	TGTGCCAGCAGCCCCACGGGGGGGCCAAACACCGGGGAGCTGTTTTTT	CASSPTGGPNTGELFF
TRBV7-8	-	TRBD1	TRBJ1-2	TGTGCCAGCAGCTTATCGACAGGGATGTGGGACTATGGCTACACCTTC	CASSLSTGMWDYGYTF
TRBV12-3/TRBV12-4	many	-	TRBJ1-2	TGTGCCAGCAGTTTCTGGGTCTCGGACTATGGCTACACCTTC	CASSFWVSDYGYTF
TRBV9	-	-	TRBJ2-5	TGTGCCAGCAGCCTCACAAGGGAAGAGACCCAGTACTTC	CASSLTREETQYF
TRBV7-3	many	-	TRBJ1-5	TGTGCCAGCAGCTTAAGCCCGGGTCAGCCCCAGCATTTT	CASSLSPGQPQHF
TRBV7-8	few	-	TRBJ1-2	TGTGCCAGCAGCGACCAGGGGATAGCGCGCGGCTACACCTTC	CASSDQGIARGYTF
TRBV7-6	many	-	TRBJ2-7	TGTGCCAGCAGCTCCTTTCGTGGACAGTACTTC	CASSSFRGQYF
TRBV7-2	many	-	TRBJ2-2	TGTGCCAGCAGCCCCGGGACGGCCTTTGGGGAGCTGTTTTTT	CASSPGTAFGELFF
TRBV19	-	-	TRBJ1-1	TGTGCCAGTAGTATAACAGGGATGAACACTGAAGCTTTCTTT	CASSITGMNTEAFF
TRBV15	-	-	TRBJ2-7	TGTGCCACCAGCAGAGACCCCAGCCACGAGCAGTACTTC	CATSRDPSHEQYF
TRBV7-6	many	TRBD2	TRBJ2-1	TGTGCCAGCAGCTTAGGTAGACTAGCTGGTAATGAGCAGTTCTTC	CASSLGRLAGNEQFF
TRBV4-3	few	-	TRBJ2-6	TGCGCCAGCAGCCAAGACAGTTCTGGGGCCAACGTCCTGACTTTC	CASSQDSSGANVLTF